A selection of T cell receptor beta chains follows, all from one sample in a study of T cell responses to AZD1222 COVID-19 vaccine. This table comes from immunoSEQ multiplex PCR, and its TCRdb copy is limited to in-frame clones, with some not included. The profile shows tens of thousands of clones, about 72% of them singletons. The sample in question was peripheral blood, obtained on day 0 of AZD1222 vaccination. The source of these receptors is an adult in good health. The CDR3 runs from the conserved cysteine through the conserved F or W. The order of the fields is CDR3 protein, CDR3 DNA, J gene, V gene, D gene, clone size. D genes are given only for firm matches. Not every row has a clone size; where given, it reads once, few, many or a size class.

CDR3aa: CASSILDNGNYGYTF
CDR3nt: TGTGCCAGTAGTATTTTGGACAATGGGAACTATGGCTACACCTTC
j_gene: TRBJ1-2
v_gene: TRBV19
d_gene: -
abundance: -

CDR3aa: CASSFLIGEGPTYEQYF
CDR3nt: TGTGCCAGCAGCTTCTTAATCGGGGAGGGTCCAACCTACGAGCAGTACTTC
j_gene: TRBJ2-7
v_gene: TRBV5-5
d_gene: TRBD2
abundance: -

CDR3aa: CASIRRAYMKTSYEQYF
CDR3nt: TGTGCCAGCATCCGACGGGCGTACATGAAGACCTCCTACGAGCAGTACTTC
j_gene: TRBJ2-7
v_gene: TRBV28
d_gene: -
abundance: -

CDR3aa: CASSWGTSGRGTDEQFF
CDR3nt: TGTGCCAGCAGCTGGGGGACTAGCGGGCGAGGTACGGATGAGCAGTTCTTC
j_gene: TRBJ2-1
v_gene: TRBV5-4
d_gene: TRBD2
abundance: -

CDR3aa: CASSSQGIGTDTQYF
CDR3nt: TGCGCCAGCAGCTCACAGGGGATAGGCACAGATACGCAGTATTTT
j_gene: TRBJ2-3
v_gene: TRBV5-1
d_gene: TRBD1
abundance: -

CDR3aa: CASSYSAGYGYTF
CDR3nt: TGTGCCAGCAGTTACTCCGCGGGCTATGGCTACACCTTC
j_gene: TRBJ1-2
v_gene: TRBV6-2/TRBV6-3
d_gene: -
abundance: once

CDR3aa: CASSPRQTNEKLFF
CDR3nt: TGTGCCAGCTCACCCCGACAGACTAATGAAAAACTGTTTTTT
j_gene: TRBJ1-4
v_gene: TRBV18
d_gene: -
abundance: -

CDR3aa: CASRLRPGETQYF
CDR3nt: TGTGCCAGCCGCTTGAGGCCAGGGGAGACCCAGTACTTC
j_gene: TRBJ2-5
v_gene: TRBV12-3/TRBV12-4
d_gene: -
abundance: few

CDR3aa: CASSVESGMSTDTQYF
CDR3nt: TGTGCCAGCAGCGTAGAAAGCGGCATGAGCACAGATACGCAGTATTTT
j_gene: TRBJ2-3
v_gene: TRBV9
d_gene: -
abundance: -

CDR3aa: CASSLGQKLFF
CDR3nt: TGTGCCAGCAGTTTGGGCCAAAAACTGTTTTTT
j_gene: TRBJ1-4
v_gene: TRBV12-3/TRBV12-4
d_gene: -
abundance: -

CDR3aa: CASSLTGMNTEAFF
CDR3nt: TGTGCCAGCAGCTTAACAGGTATGAACACTGAAGCTTTCTTT
j_gene: TRBJ1-1
v_gene: TRBV7-2
d_gene: -
abundance: -

CDR3aa: CASSLTNSGLAGGSSNEQFF
CDR3nt: TGTGCCAGCAGCCTAACCAATTCGGGACTAGCGGGAGGGAGCAGTAATGAGCAGTTCTTC
j_gene: TRBJ2-1
v_gene: TRBV27
d_gene: TRBD2
abundance: -

CDR3aa: CASSPAQGHEQYF
CDR3nt: TGTGCCAGCAGCCCGGCACAGGGCCACGAGCAGTACTTC
j_gene: TRBJ2-7
v_gene: TRBV28
d_gene: -
abundance: few

CDR3aa: CAWSVGRVYTGELFF
CDR3nt: TGTGCCTGGAGTGTCGGAAGGGTTTACACCGGGGAGCTGTTTTTT
j_gene: TRBJ2-2
v_gene: TRBV30
d_gene: -
abundance: -

CDR3aa: CASSRTGNQPQHF
CDR3nt: TGTGCCAGCAGCCGGACAGGGAATCAGCCCCAGCATTTT
j_gene: TRBJ1-5
v_gene: TRBV7-9
d_gene: TRBD1
abundance: -

CDR3aa: CSVRQTYEQYF
CDR3nt: TGCAGCGTTCGGCAGACGTACGAGCAGTACTTC
j_gene: TRBJ2-7
v_gene: TRBV29-1
d_gene: -
abundance: -

CDR3aa: CASSPLSAPGTEAFF
CDR3nt: TGTGCCAGCTCACCCCTTTCCGCACCCGGTACTGAAGCTTTCTTT
j_gene: TRBJ1-1
v_gene: TRBV18
d_gene: -
abundance: -

CDR3aa: CASSPRTGNTGELFF
CDR3nt: TGTGCCAGCAGCCCTCGGACAGGGAACACCGGGGAGCTGTTTTTT
j_gene: TRBJ2-2
v_gene: TRBV9
d_gene: TRBD1
abundance: -

CDR3aa: CASSLGLADRTDTQYF
CDR3nt: TGCGCCAGCAGCTTAGGACTAGCGGACCGCACAGATACGCAGTATTTT
j_gene: TRBJ2-3
v_gene: TRBV5-1
d_gene: TRBD2
abundance: -

CDR3aa: CATSRDRQFSNQPQHF
CDR3nt: TGTGCCACCAGCAGGGATCGACAGTTTAGCAATCAGCCCCAGCATTTT
j_gene: TRBJ1-5
v_gene: TRBV15
d_gene: -
abundance: -

CDR3aa: CASSWEDTNEKLFF
CDR3nt: TGCGCCAGCAGCTGGGAGGACACTAATGAAAAACTGTTTTTT
j_gene: TRBJ1-4
v_gene: TRBV5-1
d_gene: -
abundance: once

CDR3aa: CAISEEAGAGNEQFF
CDR3nt: TGTGCCATCAGTGAGGAGGCGGGAGCGGGTAATGAGCAGTTCTTC
j_gene: TRBJ2-1
v_gene: TRBV10-3
d_gene: TRBD2
abundance: -